This record covers a single T cell receptor (beta chain). Its cognate antigen has yet to be identified. No much larger clonotype is one base removed from it; base qualities were not supplied. TCR beta VDJ combination and CDR3 sequence profiling used genomic DNA as the template. An Illumina HiSeq 2000 was the platform used for TCR repertoire sequencing. Processing in the source paper ran as follows. TRBV/TRBJ rearrangement plots, CDR3 size and DJ length profiles, and Simpson's diversity index were used to assess repertoires. Whichever DNA sequence was most abundant in the deep sequencing data was defined as the immunodominant clone. CDR3 amino acid sequences were checked for sharing across subjects and were also compared against the VDJdb database and published repertoires. The public reads were run again by TCRdb, first through fastp at Q25 and then through MiXCR, and only productive beta chains were kept. Each entry merges the rows of one CDR3 protein and shows their most common DNA and genes. The V and J calls come from TCRdb's annotation, not from the publication. For this sample the table gives 150,000 to 200,000 distinct CDR3 sequences, of which roughly 64% were detected only once. The ten largest make up just over 45% of the sample.

This sample is drawn from a study of CD8+CD57+ T cells in acquired aplastic anemia listed by TCRdb under 2018. About the full investigation: DNA extracted from sorted CD4+ and CD8+ cells had a mean of 3.2 ug, with a range of roughly 0.17 to 30 ug. Overall results and qualifications from the work: Roughly 30 CD8+ CDR3 sequences were shared between patients and controls but appeared highly expressed in patients and within their immunodominant clones. CD8+ Simpson's diversity did not differ significantly between patients and healthy controls (P=0.060).

The germline V gene provides CDR1 KGHDR and CDR2 SFDVKD. The CDR3 sequence holds 14 residues, the cysteine and phenylalanine included. The retained sequence is limited to the CDR3, 42 bases, with the frame set at the first base. The study deep-sequenced TCR repertoires of sorted CD4+ and CD8+ blood T cells from severe aplastic anemia patients and healthy subjects. Ficoll-Paque density gradient centrifugation was used to isolate peripheral blood mononuclear cells. Before DNA was extracted, CD4+ and CD8+ T cells were sorted using either FACS or magnetic beads. Sequencing used sorted CD4+, CD8+, or CD8+CD57+ T cells (not recorded which) from PBMCs. The clonotype was recovered from a human donor with severe aplastic anemia or a healthy control (not recorded which). The V gene is TRBV24-1 and the J gene is TRBJ1-5, with 9 bases aligning to TRBD1. CDR3 region: CIALGQGSNQPQHF. The sequenced DNA: TGTATAGCGTTGGGACAGGGAAGCAATCAGCCCCAGCATTTT.